Described below is a single T cell receptor beta chain sequence and its context. The sample comes from a study of blood T cell repertoires in COVID-19. In the study overall: From T cells, B-cell-depleted T cells, or PBMCs came the material, which was cDNA or gDNA.

Libraries were prepared by immunoSEQ multiplex PCR; TCRdb keeps only in-frame clonotypes and omits some of them. The sample has about 200,000 clones, approximately 85% seen once. Patients in Seattle were enrolled during active infection, then followed longitudinally. Germline values: CDR1 SGDLS, CDR2 YYNGEE. V was clipped by 4 bases and J by 6 bases, with 11 bases between them. The CDR3 loop spans 14 amino acids. The receptor comes from a woman older than 75 with COVID-19, enrolled during active disease. The genes are TRBV9 and TRBJ1-6; D is possibly TRBD1 (6 bases). The material sequenced was peripheral blood. The CDR3 spells CASSIQGTNSPLHF. Here the CDR3 DNA reads TGTGCCAGCAGCATCCAGGGGACTAATTCACCCCTCCACTTT.